These T cell receptor beta chains were read from a single sample in a study of blood T cell repertoires in COVID-19. This table comes from immunoSEQ multiplex PCR, and its TCRdb copy is limited to in-frame clones, with some not included. The data show some 74,000 clones, roughly 83% seen once. The material sequenced was peripheral blood. The source of these receptors is a man older than 75 with acute or convalescent COVID-19. Each CDR3 is given with its conserved first and last residue. D genes are given only for firm matches. Clone sizes are given selectively: once, few, many, or a class where the clone is expanded.

J	D	size	V	CDR3	DNA
TRBJ2-5	TRBD1	.	TRBV4-1	CASTPWAGGLETQYF	TGCGCCAGCACCCCTTGGGCAGGGGGCCTAGAGACCCAGTACTTC
TRBJ1-1	.	.	TRBV28	CASSPHAGDRTEAFF	TGTGCCAGCAGTCCCCACGCGGGGGATCGTACTGAAGCTTTCTTT
TRBJ2-7	.	.	TRBV3-1/TRBV3-2	CASSQGFGVEQYF	TGTGCCAGCAGCCAAGGTTTCGGGGTCGAGCAGTACTTC
TRBJ1-5	.	.	TRBV21-1	CASGVRGLSNQPQHF	TGTGCCAGCGGGGTGAGGGGGCTTAGCAATCAGCCCCAGCATTTT
TRBJ2-3	.	.	TRBV4-3	CASSHSPKGAQSTDTQYF	TGCGCCAGCAGCCATAGCCCTAAAGGGGCGCAGAGCACAGATACGCAGTATTTT
TRBJ1-4	.	.	TRBV19	CASRSREKLFF	TGTGCCAGTAGGTCGAGGGAAAAACTGTTTTTT
TRBJ2-2	.	.	TRBV7-3	CASSRLANTGELFF	TGTGCCAGCAGCCGGCTAGCAAACACCGGGGAGCTGTTTTTT
TRBJ1-4	TRBD1	few	TRBV7-9	CASSHSGTGNEKLFF	TGTGCCAGCAGCCATTCGGGGACAGGAAATGAAAAACTGTTTTTT
TRBJ1-5	TRBD1	.	TRBV5-6	CASSSGGGAGNQPQHF	TGTGCCAGCAGCTCAGGAGGGGGCGCGGGCAATCAGCCCCAGCATTTT
TRBJ1-2	.	.	TRBV30	CASPVGPSSYGYTF	TGTGCCTCTCCCGTGGGGCCCAGTTCCTATGGCTACACCTTC
TRBJ2-1	TRBD2	.	TRBV19	CASIAGGPWDEQFF	TGTGCCAGTATAGCGGGAGGGCCGTGGGATGAGCAGTTCTTC
TRBJ1-2	.	.	TRBV3-1/TRBV3-2	CASSQGGASGYTF	TGTGCCAGCAGCCAAGGGGGCGCGTCTGGCTACACCTTC
TRBJ2-1	TRBD2	.	TRBV9	CASSPRLAVYNEQFF	TGTGCCAGCAGCCCCCGACTAGCGGTGTACAATGAGCAGTTCTTC
TRBJ2-5	TRBD1	.	TRBV29-1	CSVETGETQYF	TGCAGCGTTGAGACAGGGGAGACCCAGTACTTC
TRBJ2-5	.	.	TRBV30	CAWSALSLKETQYF	TGTGCCTGGAGTGCCCTAAGCCTTAAAGAGACCCAGTACTTC
TRBJ1-1	TRBD1	.	TRBV28	CASSEDPGGRVEAFF	TGTGCCAGCAGCGAAGACCCAGGGGGTCGGGTTGAAGCTTTCTTT
TRBJ1-1	.	.	TRBV20-1	CGSNEIEAFF	TGCGGGAGCAATGAGATTGAAGCTTTCTTT
TRBJ2-3	.	.	TRBV14	CASSQDWASATDTQYF	TGTGCCAGCAGCCAAGATTGGGCCAGTGCCACAGATACGCAGTATTTT
TRBJ2-2	TRBD1	.	TRBV7-3	CASSPTRQGALTGELFF	TGTGCCAGCAGTCCTACTCGACAGGGGGCTTTGACCGGGGAGCTGTTTTTT
TRBJ1-1	.	.	TRBV7-2	CASSLGGPEAFF	TGTGCCAGCAGCTTGGGGGGTCCCGAAGCTTTCTTT
TRBJ2-7	TRBD2	.	TRBV9	CASSVSGTSYEQYF	TGTGCCAGCAGCGTTAGCGGGACCTCCTACGAGCAGTACTTC
TRBJ1-4	.	once	TRBV6-2/TRBV6-3	CASSDRSSDNEKLFF	TGTGCCAGCAGCGATCGGTCTAGCGATAATGAAAAACTGTTTTTT
TRBJ1-2	TRBD1	.	TRBV11-2	CASSLNRGRGYTF	TGTGCCAGCAGCTTGAACAGGGGAAGGGGCTACACCTTC
TRBJ1-5	.	.	TRBV3-1/TRBV3-2	CASSPQGLYQPQHF	TGTGCCAGCAGCCCTCAGGGTTTGTACCAGCCCCAGCATTTT
TRBJ2-1	.	.	TRBV19	CASRGTYNEQFF	TGTGCTTCCCGGGGGACCTACAATGAGCAGTTCTTC
TRBJ1-6	TRBD1	.	TRBV30	CASTTGNNSPLHF	TGTGCCTCAACGACAGGGAATAATTCACCCCTCCACTTT
TRBJ2-1	.	.	TRBV7-9	CASRSTGDEQFF	TGTGCCAGCAGGTCGACTGGCGATGAGCAGTTCTTC
TRBJ1-4	.	.	TRBV7-3	CASSPTGISNEKLFF	TGTGCCAGCAGCCCCACAGGGATCTCTAATGAAAAACTGTTTTTT
TRBJ2-1	.	.	TRBV7-9	CASSSAVPFESPFF	TGTGCCAGCAGCTCCGCCGTCCCGTTTGAAAGCCCGTTCTTC